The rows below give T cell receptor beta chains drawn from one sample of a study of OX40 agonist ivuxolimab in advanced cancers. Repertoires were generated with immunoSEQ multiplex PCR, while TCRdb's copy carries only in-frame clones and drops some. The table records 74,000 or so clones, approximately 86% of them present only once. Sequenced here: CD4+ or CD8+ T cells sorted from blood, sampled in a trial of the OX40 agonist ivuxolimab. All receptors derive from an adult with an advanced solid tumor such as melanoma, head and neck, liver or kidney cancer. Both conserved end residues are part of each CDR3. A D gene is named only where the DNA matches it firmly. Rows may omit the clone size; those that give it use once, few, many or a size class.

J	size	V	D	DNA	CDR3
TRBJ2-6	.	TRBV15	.	TGTGCCACCTGTAGGGACTTCTCTGGGGCCAACGTCCTGACTTTC	CATCRDFSGANVLTF
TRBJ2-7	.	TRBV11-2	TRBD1	TGTGCCAGCAGCTTAGGGGACAGGAGTTTCTACGAGCAGTACTTC	CASSLGDRSFYEQYF
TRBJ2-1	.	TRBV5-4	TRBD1	TGTGCCAGCAGCTTGCAGGACAGGGGGATGTATGAGCAGTTCTTC	CASSLQDRGMYEQFF
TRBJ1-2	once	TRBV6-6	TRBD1	TGTGCCAGCAGTGTCACAGGGGATGGCTACACCTTC	CASSVTGDGYTF
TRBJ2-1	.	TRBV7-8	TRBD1	TGTGCCAGCAGCTTGGGGGACAGCTCCTACAATGAGCAGTTCTTC	CASSLGDSSYNEQFF
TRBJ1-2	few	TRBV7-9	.	TGTGCCAGCAGCTTAGCCACAGACGGGAGCACCTTC	CASSLATDGSTF
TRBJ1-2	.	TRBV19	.	TGTGCCAGTACCAAGACATCCTACTATGGCTACACCTTC	CASTKTSYYGYTF
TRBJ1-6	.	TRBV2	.	TGTGCCAGCAAGAGGGGGAAGTCACCCCTCCACTTT	CASKRGKSPLHF
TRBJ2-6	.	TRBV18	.	TGTGCCAGCTCACCGCCGGAGTACTCTGGGGCCAACGTCCTGACTTTC	CASSPPEYSGANVLTF
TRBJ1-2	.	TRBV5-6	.	TGTGCCAGCAGCTTGGTTCGACAGTACTATGGCTACACCTTC	CASSLVRQYYGYTF
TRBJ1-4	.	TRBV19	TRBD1	TGTGCCAGTAGTCCCAGAGGAGCAGGGGGCGGTGAAAAACTGTTTTTT	CASSPRGAGGGEKLFF
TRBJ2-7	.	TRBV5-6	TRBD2	TGTGCCAGCAGCGCGCGTAGCGGGAGGGTACTCTACGAGCAGTACTTC	CASSARSGRVLYEQYF
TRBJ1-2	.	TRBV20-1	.	TGCAGTGCTAGCCTAGACTATGGCTACACCTTC	CSASLDYGYTF
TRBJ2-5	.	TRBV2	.	TGTGCCAGCACCGCCGACGGTCAAGAGACCCAGTACTTC	CASTADGQETQYF
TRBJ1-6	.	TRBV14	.	TGTGCCAGCAGCCAAGTAGGGGCTACAGGGCCATTGTATAATTCACCCCTCCACTTT	CASSQVGATGPLYNSPLHF
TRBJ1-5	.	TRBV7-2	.	TGTGCCAGCAGCTTGGGGGATCAGCCCCAGCATTTT	CASSLGDQPQHF
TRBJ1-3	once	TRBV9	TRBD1	TGTGCCAGCAGCGCGCTGACAGGGGCTTCTGGAAACACCATATATTTT	CASSALTGASGNTIYF
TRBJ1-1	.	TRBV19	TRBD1	TGTGCCAGTAGTAAGGGACAGGGAAACACTGAAGCTTTCTTT	CASSKGQGNTEAFF
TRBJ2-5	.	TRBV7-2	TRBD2	TGTGCCAGCAGCATCGGACTGCCTCGACTAGCGGGAGGAGAGACCCAGTACTTC	CASSIGLPRLAGGETQYF
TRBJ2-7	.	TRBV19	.	TGTGCCAGTAGTAAGGGGGGCAGCTCCTACGAGCAGTACTTC	CASSKGGSSYEQYF
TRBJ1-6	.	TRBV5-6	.	TGTGCCAGCAGCTTAGGCCGCCGGGGTTCACCCCTCCACTTT	CASSLGRRGSPLHF
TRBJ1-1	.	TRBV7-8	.	TGTGCCAGCAGCTTAGCCGGGGTGGACACTGAAGCTTTCTTT	CASSLAGVDTEAFF
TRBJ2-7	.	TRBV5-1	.	TGCGCCAGCAGCTTAACCAGGGCCTCCCACCCCTACGAGCAGTACTTC	CASSLTRASHPYEQYF
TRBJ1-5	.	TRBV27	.	TGTGCCAGCAGTTTGGGCAGTTACAATCAGCCCCAGCATTTT	CASSLGSYNQPQHF
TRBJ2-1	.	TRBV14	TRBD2	TGTGCCAGCAGCCAAGGTCGGGGGAGGGCCTTCAATGAGCAGTTCTTC	CASSQGRGRAFNEQFF
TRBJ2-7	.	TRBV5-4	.	TGTGCCAGCAGCTTGGCAGTGGTACACGCCGAGCAGTACTTC	CASSLAVVHAEQYF
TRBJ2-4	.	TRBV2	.	TGTGCCAGCAGTAAAGACAGAATACTTACTTATTCTTTAGCCAAAAACATTCAGTACTTC	CASSKDRILTYSLAKNIQYF
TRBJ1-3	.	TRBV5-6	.	TGTGCCAGCAGCTTGCCGGGGGCAGGTGATGGAAACACCATATATTTT	CASSLPGAGDGNTIYF
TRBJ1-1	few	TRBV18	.	TGTGCCAGCTCACCACCGGGGGGAAAGGGGAACACTGAAGCTTTCTTT	CASSPPGGKGNTEAFF
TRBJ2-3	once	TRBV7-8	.	TGTGCCAGCAGCCGTGGGGCTACGCAGTATTTT	CASSRGATQYF
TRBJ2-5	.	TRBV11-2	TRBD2	TGTGCCAGCAGCTCTATGGGGGGGCAAGAGACCCAGTACTTC	CASSSMGGQETQYF
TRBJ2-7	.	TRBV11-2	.	TGTGCCAGCAGCTTAGTAGCAGGCGTGAGCTCCTACGAGCAGTACTTC	CASSLVAGVSSYEQYF
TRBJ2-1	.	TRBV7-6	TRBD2	TGTGCCAGCAGCTCCGGGACTAGCATCTCTGAGCAGTTCTTC	CASSSGTSISEQFF
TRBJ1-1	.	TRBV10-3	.	TGTGCCATCACTCGAGACAGTATGAACACTGAAGCTTTCTTT	CAITRDSMNTEAFF
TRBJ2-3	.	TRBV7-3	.	TGTGCCAGCAGCTTAGGGGCAGGGGAAAATACGCAGTATTTT	CASSLGAGENTQYF
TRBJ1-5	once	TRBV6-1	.	TGTGCCAGCAGTGAATTTCGGGGTCCACTCAATCAGCCCCAGCATTTT	CASSEFRGPLNQPQHF
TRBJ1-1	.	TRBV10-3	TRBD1	TGTGCCATCAGTGTCGGGACAGCCGAAGCTTTCTTT	CAISVGTAEAFF
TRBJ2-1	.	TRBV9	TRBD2	TGTGCCAGCAGCGTAGAGGGGACTAGGGACAATGAGCAGTTCTTC	CASSVEGTRDNEQFF
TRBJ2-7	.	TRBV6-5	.	TGTGCCAGCACAACGACAGGCTCCTACGAGCAGTACTTC	CASTTTGSYEQYF
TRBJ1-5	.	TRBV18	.	TGTGCCAGCTTACAGGGTATCAATCAGCCCCAGCATTTT	CASLQGINQPQHF
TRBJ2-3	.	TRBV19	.	TGTGCCAGTAGTACGCGAACTGAGCGTGGTACGCAGTATTTT	CASSTRTERGTQYF
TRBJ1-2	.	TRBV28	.	TGTGCCAGCAGGTCAAATACAGCTATCTATGGCTACACCTTC	CASRSNTAIYGYTF
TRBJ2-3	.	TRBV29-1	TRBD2	TGCAGCGTTTCCGGGACTAGCGCCGATACGCAGTATTTT	CSVSGTSADTQYF
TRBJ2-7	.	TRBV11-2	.	TGTGCCAGCAGCTTAGTCGGGACCTCGATGTCCTACGAGCAGTACTTC	CASSLVGTSMSYEQYF
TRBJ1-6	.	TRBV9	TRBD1	TGTGCCAGCAGCGTAGAGGCACGGACAGGGAATTCACCCCTCCACTTT	CASSVEARTGNSPLHF
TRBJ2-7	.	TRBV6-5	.	TGTGCCAGCAGGAGGGACACCCTCGGGGAGCAGTACTTC	CASRRDTLGEQYF
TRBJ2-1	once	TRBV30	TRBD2	TGTGCCTGGAGCCCCAGCGGGAGAGGATCCTACAATGAGCAGTTCTTC	CAWSPSGRGSYNEQFF